The 18 T cell receptor beta chains in this list originate from one sample, sequenced in a study of metastatic and nonmetastatic thyroid tumors. Using MiXCR, TCRdb reanalyzed the PCR reads. The data hold approximately 35,000 clones, with 10% to 11% observed a single time. Thyroid surgery took place with no prior treatment in any patient. Sequenced material: blood. Every receptor here comes from a female donor with papillary thyroid cancer or a benign thyroid nodule (not recorded which). Some clones in this sample may be carry-over from other donors' samples.

This clone was seen at least ten times. The rearrangement joins TRBV7-2 to TRBJ2-7; D remains unclear. This CDR3 has 15 amino acids. The germline V gene encodes CDR1 SGHTA and CDR2 FQGNSA. The V gene lost 1 base and the J gene lost 0 bases, with 10 bases spanning the gap. CDR3 sequence reads: CASSLGMVSSYEQYF. The CDR3 coding sequence is TGTGCCAGCAGCTTAGGAATGGTCAGCTCCTACGAGCAGTACTTC.

This clone has a count of ten or more. The chain joins TRBV5-1 to TRBJ1-3; D is possibly TRBD1 (6 bases). The germline V and J ends were trimmed by 0 bases and 4 bases, with 17 bases remaining between them. This CDR3 comprises 17 residues. Germline CDR1 and CDR2: SGHRS and YFSETQ. The DNA for the CDR3 is TGCGCCAGCAGCTTGGGGGGGGCCTCAGACTCGGGAAACACCATATATTTT. It yields the protein CASSLGGASDSGNTIYF.

This clone was picked up many times. The rearrangement joins TRBV9 to TRBJ2-3; D gene uncertain. CDR1 and CDR2 (germline): SGDLS, YYNGEE. Trimming pared 0 bases from V and 4 bases from J, leaving 18 bases between. This CDR3 has 17 residues. The CDR3 sequence is CASSVGVGSFSSDTQYF. The CDR3 region has the DNA TGTGCCAGCAGCGTAGGAGTTGGGTCATTTTCCTCAGATACGCAGTATTTT.

In its sample, this clone was seen once. The missing conserved phenylalanine or tryptophan at the end of this CDR3 makes a read error likely. This sample includes further DNA sequences coding for the same CDR3. The chain has TRBV5-6 and TRBJ1-1; D remains ambiguous. Per the germline V gene, CDR1 is SGHDT and CDR2 is YYEEEE. V shed 5 bases and J shed 1 base, with 12 bases lying between them. This CDR3 has 14 amino acids. CDR3 sequence reads: CASRDGPGNTEAFY. In DNA, the CDR3 is TGTGCCAGCAGGGACGGGCCCGGGAACACTGAAGCTTTCTAC.

The CDR3 bases are TGCGCCAGCAGTTTTGCTAGCGGGGGGCCCTACGAGCAGTACTTC. Protein sequence: CASSFASGGPYEQYF. This chain connects TRBV10-1 to TRBJ2-7; 11 bases fit TRBD2. CDR3 size: 15 residues. Germline V gene lookup returns CDR1 WNHNN and CDR2 SYGVQD (reference sequence). Trimming cost V 5 bases and J 2 bases; bases outside gene matches: 5.

This clone was seen a handful of times. The chain links TRBV19 to TRBJ2-4; D is possibly TRBD2 (5 bases). This CDR3 comprises 17 residues. Trimming took 5 bases from V and 4 from J, leaving 21 bases between them. Germline V gives CDR1 LNHDA, CDR2 SQIVND (reference sequence). The CDR3 spells CASSDAAGLFAKNIQYF. The CDR3 coding sequence is TGTGCCAGTAGTGACGCGGCAGGACTTTTTGCTAAAAACATTCAGTACTTC. Looking up the rest from reference TRBV19 and TRBJ2-4 gives the full variable domain: DGGITQSPKYLFRKEGQNVTLSCEQNLNHDAMYWYRQDPGQGLRLIYYSQIVNDFQKGDIAEGYSVSREKKESFPLTVTSAQKNPTAFYLCASSDAAGLFAKNIQYFGAGTRLSVL.

This clone was detected many times. The chain carries TRBV20-1 and TRBJ2-1, with 11 bases aligning to TRBD2. CDR1 is DFQATT and CDR2 is SNEGSKA in the germline V gene (reference sequence). The CDR3 consists of 14 residues. J lost 4 bases, V lost 7 bases, and 6 bases had no gene match. CDR3 sequence: CSESGLADYNEQFF. As DNA, the CDR3 is TGCAGTGAGTCGGGACTAGCGGATTACAATGAGCAGTTCTTC.

V gene TRBV7-3 combines with J gene TRBJ1-6; D is possibly TRBD1 (5 bases). The V end was cut by 8 bases, the J end by 10 bases, with 18 bases between. The length of the CDR3 is 14 residues. Germline V gene lookup returns CDR1 SGHTA and CDR2 FQGTGA. Here the CDR3 reads CASSAGGGVSPLHF. Here the CDR3 DNA reads TGTGCCAGCTCCGCGGGTGGGGGGGTCTCACCCCTCCACTTT.

This clone was recorded many times. The CDR3 loop reads CASSEPWGKTGSRTEAFF. The CDR3, as DNA: TGTGCCAGCAGTGAGCCTTGGGGCAAAACAGGGAGTAGGACTGAAGCTTTCTTT. The chain uses TRBV2 and TRBJ1-1; a possible D gene is TRBD1 (6 bases). The CDR3 contains 18 residues. Trimming left V 3 bases short and J 5 bases short, with 25 bases between. Per the germline V gene, CDR1 is SNHLY and CDR2 is FYNNEI. Variable domain in full (rest from reference TRBV2 and TRBJ1-1): EPEVTQTPSHQVTQMGQEVILRCVPISNHLYFYWYRQILGQKVEFLVSFYNNEISEKSEIFDDQFSVERPDGSNFTLKIRSTKLEDSAMYFCASSEPWGKTGSRTEAFFGQGTRLTVV.

At least ten counts were recorded for this clone. V and J are TRBV4-3 and TRBJ2-4, with a tentative D call TRBD2 (5 bases). From germline, CDR1 is LGHNA and CDR2 YSLEER. V was pared by 0 bases and J by 0 bases, with 12 bases between. This CDR3 contains 17 residues. This CDR3 reads CASSQDKDGRAKNIQYF. The CDR3 region has the DNA TGCGCCAGCAGCCAAGACAAGGATGGGAGAGCCAAAAACATTCAGTACTTC.

Concerning this clone itself: This may arise from a read error, as a much more abundant clone is one base away. The gene calls are TRBV5-6 and TRBJ1-1; the D is unclear. CDR3 length: 12 amino acids. Germline V gene lookup returns CDR1 SGHDT and CDR2 YYEEEE. CDR3 nucleotide sequence: TGTGCCAGCAGCTTGTCGTTCACTGAAGCTCTCTTT. It yields the protein CASSLSFTEALF. The entire variable domain, with the rest obtained from reference TRBV5-6 and TRBJ1-1, is as follows: DAGVTQSPTHLIKTRGQQVTLRCSPKSGHDTVSWYQQALGQGPQFIFQYYEEEERQRGNFPDRFSGHQFPNYSSELNVNALLLGDSALYLCASSLSFTEALFGQGTRLTVV.

The table lists this clone with many counts. The chain is built from TRBV5-1 and TRBJ2-2; D is ambiguous. Looked up from germline, CDR1 is SGHRS and CDR2 is YFSETQ. Trimming stripped 6 bases from V and 6 bases from J, with 9 bases between. This CDR3 contains 12 residues. The CDR3 here is CASNMRSGELFF. The CDR3 DNA is TGCGCCAGCAACATGCGCTCCGGGGAGCTGTTTTTT.

This clone was seen many times. A much larger clone differs by one base, so this may be a read error. The V call is TRBV19, the J call TRBJ2-1; TRBD2 matches at 9 bases. The V gene end was trimmed by 7 bases and the J gene end by 12 bases; junction bases not matched to a gene: 16. The germline V gene has CDR1 LNHDA and CDR2 SQIVND (reference sequence). The CDR3 loop spans 15 amino acids. The CDR3 bases are TGTGCCAGTACCTCATCAGCGGGAGGTCGCACTGCGCAGTTCTTC. Its translation: CASTSSAGGRTAQFF.

The table lists this clone with a few counts. One end of the junction does not line up with germline, which may come from a read error. The genes are TRBV6-1 and TRBJ2-7; D not resolved. The CDR3 extends over 14 amino acids. Germline V gives CDR1 MNHNS, CDR2 SASEGT. CDR3 DNA sequence: TGTGCCAGCAGTGACCCGATTACAGTTTACGGGCAGTACTTC. Amino acid sequence: CASSDPITVYGQYF.

The table lists this clone with many counts. The J gene is TRBJ2-1, the V gene TRBV5-6; D gene uncertain. The V gene lost 0 bases and the J gene lost 9 bases, with 7 bases spanning the gap. The CDR3 has 12 amino acids. CDR1 is SGHDT, CDR2 YYEEEE, per germline. This CDR3 reads CASSLATREQFF. Written as DNA, the CDR3 is TGTGCCAGCAGCTTGGCCACCCGTGAGCAGTTCTTC.

This clone was detected a few times. The gene calls are TRBV2 and TRBJ1-1, with no clear D. The germline V gene has CDR1 SNHLY and CDR2 FYNNEI. CDR3 length equals 13 residues. V lost 7 bases and J lost 5, with 14 bases in between. The CDR3 bases are TGTGCCAGCAAGGACCGGCAGGAGACTGAAGCTTTCTTT. Translated, it gives CASKDRQETEAFF.

This clone showed up many times. The V call is TRBV7-9, the J call TRBJ2-3; no definite D call. The CDR3 extends over 12 amino acids. Germline V gene sequence: CDR1 SEHNR, CDR2 FQNEAQ (reference sequence). Trimming pared 5 bases from V and 4 bases from J, leaving 7 bases between. The CDR3 nucleotides read TGTGCCAGCAGCCTCAAGGCAGATACGCAGTATTTT. It yields the protein CASSLKADTQYF.

Comments on this clone: The same CDR3 arises from other DNA sequences in this sample as well. J is TRBJ1-1 and V is TRBV5-1, with D unresolved. CDR3 length: 14 amino acids. The ends were cut back, 2 bases at V and 0 bases at J, with 8 bases in the middle. Germline V gives CDR1 SGHRS, CDR2 YFSETQ. CDR3 in amino acids: CASSLIGVNTEAFF. CDR3 coding DNA: TGCGCCAGCAGCTTAATAGGAGTGAACACTGAAGCTTTCTTT.